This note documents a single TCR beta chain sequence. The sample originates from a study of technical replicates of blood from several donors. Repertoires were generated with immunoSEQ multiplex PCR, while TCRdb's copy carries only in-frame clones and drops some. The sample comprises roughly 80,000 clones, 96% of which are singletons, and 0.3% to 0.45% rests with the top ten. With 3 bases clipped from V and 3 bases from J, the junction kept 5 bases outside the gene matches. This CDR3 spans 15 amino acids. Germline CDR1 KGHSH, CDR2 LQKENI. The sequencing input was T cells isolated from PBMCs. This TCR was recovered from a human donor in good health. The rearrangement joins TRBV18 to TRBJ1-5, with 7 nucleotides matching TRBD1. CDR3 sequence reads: CASSPETGINQPQHF. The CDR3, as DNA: TGTGCCAGCTCACCGGAGACAGGGATCAATCAGCCCCAGCATTTT.